The following is a T cell receptor beta chain sequence with its context. Its specificity is unknown. The junction departs from germline at one end; a sequencing error may be responsible. This sample is part of a study of blood T cells in healthy people across ages. Combining a sample-barcoded 5' primer with a J-beta primer mix, a second PCR ran for about 7 to 11 cycles. Each sample provided no less than 2.5 million CDR3-containing paired-end reads. TCRdb itself ran the 5' RACE reads through MiXCR, one entry per CDR3 protein. The sample carries 550,000 to 750,000 distinct CDR3 sequences, approximately 21% recorded once. Germline CDR1 MDHEN, CDR2 SYDVKM. This CDR3 has 16 amino acids. Study results and caveats: It was held that the diversity estimates obtained from one million T cells were underestimates.

The chain carries TRBV28 and TRBJ1-5, with D hard to call. The sequenced material came from blood. The clonotype comes from a man aged 65-85 years in good health. The CDR3 reads CASISAEWARNQPRHF. The CDR3 DNA reads as TGTGCCAGCATCTCCGCGGAGTGGGCTCGCAATCAGCCCCGGCATTTT.